These 29 T cell receptor beta chains were sequenced from one sample in a study of shared clonotypes between healthy human individuals. Sequencing used immunoSEQ multiplex PCR; TCRdb keeps in-frame clones, though not all of them. Of 400,000 to 600,000 clones listed, more than 75% are singletons. Sequencing was carried out using PBMCs. All receptors come from a woman in her thirties or forties in good health. Some clones in this sample may be carry-over from other donors' samples.

In DNA form, the CDR3 reads TGCGCCAGCAGCTTGACTAGCGGCGACAATGAGCAGTTCTTC. This codes for CASSLTSGDNEQFF. V and J are TRBV5-1 and TRBJ2-1; 8 bases fit TRBD2. Germline V CDR1 and CDR2: SGHRS, YFSETQ. The CDR3 length is 14 residues. V lost 1 base and J lost 5; bases outside the gene matches: 2.

Concerning this clone: This CDR3 is also generated by other DNA sequences in the sample. CDR3 coding DNA: TGTGCCAGCAGTTTACACGAGCAGTACTTC. Its translation is CASSLHEQYF. V gene TRBV2 combines with J gene TRBJ2-7; D is undetermined. The CDR3 contains 10 residues. The germline V gene has CDR1 SNHLY and CDR2 FYNNEI. Trimming took 5 bases from V and 5 from J, leaving 4 bases between them.

The J gene is TRBJ2-1, the V gene TRBV29-1; D may correspond to TRBD1 or TRBD2 (5 bases each). The length of the CDR3 is 15 residues. The V and J ends lost 5 bases and 6 bases respectively, with 20 bases between them. Germline CDR1 is SQVTM and CDR2 is ANQGSEA. The CDR3 region is CSVSGRDERPNEQFF. The DNA for the CDR3 is TGCAGCGTTTCAGGTCGGGACGAAAGACCCAATGAGCAGTTCTTC.

This clone appeared a single time. V and J are TRBV7-8 and TRBJ1-4; no reliable D call. This CDR3 comprises 16 residues. CDR1 is SGHVS and CDR2 is FQNEAQ in the germline V gene. The V end was cut by 2 bases, the J end by 7 bases, with 17 bases between. CDR3 in amino acids: CASSLLRSRDGEKLFF. The CDR3 nucleotides are TGTGCCAGCAGCTTACTGCGTTCTAGGGATGGTGAAAAACTGTTTTTT.

This chain links TRBV28 with TRBJ2-2; 9 bases match TRBD1. The CDR3 totals 16 residues. V shed 7 bases, J shed 9 bases, and the junction held 15 bases outside the gene matches. Germline lookup yields CDR1 MDHEN and CDR2 SYDVKM. The CDR3 DNA sequence: TGTGCCAGCACAGGGGTACGGGACAGGGCTACCAGGGAGCTGTTTTTT. It codes for CASTGVRDRATRELFF.

The J gene is TRBJ2-1, the V gene TRBV2; unclear D gene. CDR1 is SNHLY and CDR2 is FYNNEI in the germline V gene. This CDR3 spans 16 amino acids. Trimming took 3 bases from V and 0 from J, leaving 12 bases between them. As DNA, the CDR3 is TGTGCCAGCAGTGAGGCACAGTATTTCTCCTACAATGAGCAGTTCTTC. Its protein product is CASSEAQYFSYNEQFF.

This clone was observed many times. The rearrangement uses TRBV30 and TRBJ2-3; 7 positions match TRBD2. The CDR3 has 13 amino acids. Germline CDR1 and CDR2: GTSNPN and SVGIG (reference sequence). J gave up 5 bases and V 3 bases, and 5 bases lay outside the gene matches. CDR3 sequence: CAWRGLERDTQYF. The CDR3 DNA is TGTGCCTGGAGAGGACTAGAACGAGATACGCAGTATTTT. Full variable domain (remainder filled in from reference TRBV30 and TRBJ2-3): SQTIHQWPATLVQPVGSPLSLECTVEGTSNPNLYWYRQAAGRGLQLLFYSVGIGQISSEVPQNLSASRPQDRQFILSSKKLLLSDSGFYLCAWRGLERDTQYFGPGTRLTVL.

This chain links TRBV19 with TRBJ1-1; maybe TRBD1 (5 bases). With 11 bases removed from V and 5 bases from J, the gap between germline ends came to 18 bases. The length of the CDR3 is 13 residues. Germline CDR1 is LNHDA and CDR2 is SQIVND (reference sequence). CDR3 protein: CAASPTGGTEAFF. CDR3 sequence (DNA): TGTGCCGCATCCCCGACCGGGGGTACTGAAGCTTTCTTT.

The rearrangement uses TRBV27 and TRBJ2-2, with D maybe TRBD1 (6 bases). CDR3 size: 15 residues. The germline V and J ends were trimmed by 2 bases and 4 bases, with 11 bases remaining between them. Per germline, CDR1 MNHEY and CDR2 SMNVEV (reference sequence). The CDR3 protein is CASSLAGVSTGELFF. In nucleotides, the CDR3 is TGTGCCAGCAGTTTAGCAGGGGTCTCCACCGGGGAGCTGTTTTTT.

V usage is TRBV6-1 and J usage is TRBJ1-4, with D unclear. CDR3 length: 15 residues. V was shortened by 4 bases and J by 6 bases, with 15 bases between the two germline ends. CDR1 and CDR2 from the germline V gene are MNHNS and SASEGT. This chain's CDR3 is CASSVTDGGYEKLFF. The DNA of the CDR3 is TGTGCCAGCAGTGTCACGGACGGAGGATATGAAAAACTGTTTTTT.

This clone was detected a few times. The chain couples TRBV7-2 to TRBJ2-3, with 8 bases aligning to TRBD1. Trimming removed 8 bases from V and 2 bases from J; junction bases left unmatched: 9. The CDR3 covers 15 residues. Per germline, CDR1 SGHTA and CDR2 FQGNSA. DNA of the CDR3: TGTGCCAGCGGGAGGACAGGGCTCTTCACAGATACGCAGTATTTT. Translating it yields CASGRTGLFTDTQYF.

The chain carries TRBV5-1 and TRBJ2-7; D is unclear. Germline V lookup: CDR1 SGHRS, CDR2 YFSETQ. The CDR3 is 14 residues long. V dropped 0 bases and J dropped 3 bases, with 10 bases sitting between them. CDR3 DNA: TGCGCCAGCAGCTTGGCCCCGACTGGCTACGAGCAGTACTTC. This translates into CASSLAPTGYEQYF.

The chain combines TRBV29-1 with TRBJ2-1, with D unclear. The CDR3 loop spans 14 amino acids. Deletions cut 6 bases from V and 3 bases from J, with 15 bases between. Germline assignment: CDR1 SQVTM and CDR2 ANQGSEA. The CDR3 protein is CSVSWARLYNEQFF. The CDR3 nucleotides read TGCAGCGTGTCTTGGGCGCGACTCTACAATGAGCAGTTCTTC.

V is TRBV6-5 and J is TRBJ2-3, with 7 bases aligning to TRBD2. The germline V gene has CDR1 MNHEY and CDR2 SVGAGI. The length of the CDR3 is 16 residues. Losses at the gene ends were 4 bases for V and 4 bases for J; bases not matched to a gene: 11. The CDR3 sequence is CASSSVFAGESDTQYF. CDR3 nucleotides: TGTGCCAGCAGTTCCGTTTTTGCGGGAGAGTCAGATACGCAGTATTTT.

The chain links TRBV7-9 to TRBJ2-5; a weak D match, TRBD1 (6 bases). The CDR3 length is 15 residues. Trimming removed 5 bases at V and 3 bases at J, with 16 bases between. Germline V gene sequence: CDR1 SEHNR, CDR2 FQNEAQ (reference sequence). The CDR3, as DNA: TGTGCCAGCAGCACTCAGACAGGCTACAAAGAGACCCAGTACTTC. Its protein is CASSTQTGYKETQYF.

The chain uses TRBV28 and TRBJ2-1, with D perhaps TRBD2 (6 bases). CDR3 size: 14 residues. Trimming removed 6 bases from V and 9 bases from J, with 18 bases in between. CDR1 is MDHEN and CDR2 is SYDVKM in the germline V gene. In DNA form, the CDR3 reads TGTGCCAGCAGCCCCCCCGGAGGGCGGGGTGAGCAGTTCTTC. Its translation: CASSPPGGRGEQFF.

This clone was seen a few times. J is TRBJ2-1 and V is TRBV4-2; a possible D gene is TRBD2 (6 bases). CDR1 LGHNA and CDR2 YNFKEQ come from the germline V gene. This CDR3 region has 15 residues. V was pared by 3 bases and J by 9 bases, with 18 bases between. The CDR3 DNA reads as TGTGCCAGCAGCCAGGGCCGGGACTCATTTAGTGAGCAGTTCTTC. It translates to CASSQGRDSFSEQFF.

This clone was detected a few times. CDR3 amino acids: CASSLVRGAGYEQYF. The CDR3 nucleotides are TGTGCCAGCAGCTTAGTCCGCGGGGCGGGCTACGAGCAGTACTTC. The rearrangement uses TRBV11-2 and TRBJ2-7, with D perhaps matching TRBD2 (6 bases). Germline lookup yields CDR1 SGHAT and CDR2 FQNNGV. Trimming left V 1 base short and J 3 bases short, with 13 bases between. The CDR3 runs to 15 residues.

This clone was seen a few times. The rearrangement joins TRBV9 to TRBJ2-2, with 7 bases aligning to TRBD2. Germline V lookup: CDR1 SGDLS, CDR2 YYNGEE. Trimming at V came to 5 bases and at J to 0 bases, leaving 16 bases not matched to a gene. This CDR3 has 19 amino acids. The chain's CDR3 is CASRGRGEGARANTGELFF. CDR3 nucleotides: TGTGCCAGCAGGGGGCGAGGGGAGGGAGCCCGAGCGAACACCGGGGAGCTGTTTTTT.

J is TRBJ2-1 and V is TRBV11-3; 11 bases line up with TRBD2. The CDR3 has 14 residues. The germline V gene has CDR1 SGHNT and CDR2 YENEEA. With 6 bases clipped from V and 2 bases from J, the junction kept 0 bases outside the gene matches. The CDR3 sequence: CASRGLAAYNEQFF. In nucleotides, the CDR3 is TGTGCCAGCAGGGGACTAGCGGCCTACAATGAGCAGTTCTTC.

This chain joins TRBV7-2 and TRBJ2-3; the D is unclear. This CDR3 spans 14 amino acids. Trimming removed 1 base at V and 3 bases at J, with 8 bases between. Germline CDR1 reads SGHTA; CDR2 reads FQGNSA. CDR3 DNA: TGTGCCAGCAGCTTAGAAGGCAGGACAGATACGCAGTATTTT. Protein sequence: CASSLEGRTDTQYF.

This chain links TRBV20-1 with TRBJ1-2; D possibly corresponds to TRBD1 (5 bases). This CDR3 region has 11 residues. Trimming cost V 1 base and J 12 bases, with 12 bases left between them. The germline V gene encodes CDR1 DFQATT and CDR2 SNEGSKA (reference sequence). The CDR3 loop reads CSARGGGANTF. Here the CDR3 DNA reads TGCAGTGCTAGAGGGGGAGGGGCTAACACCTTC.

Comment on this clone: Within the sample, other DNA sequences also encode this same CDR3. Here the CDR3 reads CASSPLGETQYF. The CDR3 DNA reads TGTGCCAGCTCACCCCTAGGGGAGACCCAGTACTTC. The V gene is TRBV18, the J gene TRBJ2-5, with D unresolved. Looked up from germline, CDR1 is KGHSH and CDR2 is LQKENI. Deletions cut 3 bases from V and 5 bases from J, with 7 bases between. This CDR3 is built from 12 residues. The full variable domain, in which reference TRBV18 and TRBJ2-5 provide the parts outside the CDR3, is NAGVMQNPRHLVRRRGQEARLRCSPMKGHSHVYWYRQLPEEGLKFMVYLQKENIIDESGMPKERFSAEFPKEGPSILRIQQVVRGDSAAYFCASSPLGETQYFGPGTRLLVL.

V usage is TRBV28 and J usage is TRBJ2-7; TRBD2 might be the D (5 bases). The V gene lost 6 bases and the J gene lost 2 bases, with 17 bases spanning the gap. Germline values: CDR1 MDHEN, CDR2 SYDVKM. The CDR3 is 15 amino acids. The CDR3 is CASRFTGHGAYEQYF. The CDR3 coding sequence is TGTGCCAGCAGATTCACCGGCCACGGGGCCTACGAGCAGTACTTC.

The rearrangement links TRBV6-6 to TRBJ2-5, with D tentatively TRBD2 (6 bases). The CDR3 covers 16 residues. CDR1 and CDR2 (germline): MNHNY, SVGAGI (reference sequence). Between the trimmed V and J ends, which lost 0 bases and 7 bases, there was a span of 18 bases. The CDR3 loop is CASSYSDYHSRGTQYF. CDR3 nucleotide sequence: TGTGCCAGCAGTTACTCGGACTACCACTCCCGGGGGACCCAGTACTTC.

As concerns this clone: A junction end diverges from the germline sequence, so it may reflect a read error. The genes are TRBV19 and TRBJ1-1, with TRBD1 identical over 7 bases. CDR3 length: 15 amino acids. Germline loops: CDR1 LNHDA, CDR2 SQIVND (reference sequence). As DNA, the CDR3 is TGTGCCAGTAGGATCCGGATACAGGGGAACTCTGAAGCTTTCTTT. Translating gives CASRIRIQGNSEAFF.

The chain couples TRBV30 to TRBJ1-3, with D possibly being TRBD1 (5 bases). Between the trimmed V and J ends, which lost 3 bases and 1 base, there was a span of 10 bases. The CDR3 sequence is 14 residues long. The germline V gene has CDR1 GTSNPN and CDR2 SVGIG (reference sequence). CDR3 in amino acids: CAWRGAGSGNTIYF. DNA of the CDR3: TGTGCCTGGAGGGGTGCAGGGTCTGGAAACACCATATATTTT.

The V call is TRBV27, the J call TRBJ2-3; 10 nucleotides agree with TRBD2. Trimming took 5 bases from V and 0 from J; bases not matched to a gene: 5. The CDR3 covers 16 residues. CDR1 and CDR2 (germline): MNHEY, SMNVEV (reference sequence). Here the CDR3 DNA reads TGTGCCAGCAGTCCCCCGACTAGCGGGAGCACAGATACGCAGTATTTT. It translates to CASSPPTSGSTDTQYF.

This clone was detected once. The DNA of the CDR3 is TGTGCCAGTAGTATAGGGGGGGGCCTGACTATGAACACTGAAGCTTTCTTT. This translates into CASSIGGGLTMNTEAFF. V and J are TRBV19 and TRBJ1-1; perhaps TRBD1 as D (6 bases). The length of the CDR3 is 17 residues. V was clipped by 1 base and J by 0 bases, with 15 bases between them. Germline V lookup: CDR1 LNHDA, CDR2 SQIVND (reference sequence). Combining the CDR3 with reference TRBV19 and TRBJ1-1 gives the whole variable domain DGGITQSPKYLFRKEGQNVTLSCEQNLNHDAMYWYRQDPGQGLRLIYYSQIVNDFQKGDIAEGYSVSREKKESFPLTVTSAQKNPTAFYLCASSIGGGLTMNTEAFFGQGTRLTVV.